These 32 T cell receptor beta chains came from one sample sequenced in a study of T cell repertoires in cytomegalovirus infection. TCRdb processed the reads anew with MiXCR; each CDR3 protein has one entry. The data hold some 400,000 distinct CDR3 sequences, with 15% to 20% observed a single time. Material: PBMCs. These receptors all come from a human donor in good health (CMV status not recorded). Some clones in this sample may be carry-over from other donors' samples.

The V call is TRBV18, the J call TRBJ1-2; TRBD1 agrees at 7 bases. CDR3 length: 16 residues. Trimming took 2 bases from V and 2 from J; bases not matched to a gene: 8. Looked up from germline, CDR1 is KGHSH and CDR2 is LQKENI. The DNA for the CDR3 is TGTGCCAGCTCACCAGGGGAGAGGGGGCGGAACTATGGCTACACCTTC. It codes for CASSPGERGRNYGYTF.

This clonotype was seen more than once but under ten times. This chain links TRBV19 with TRBJ1-5; TRBD1 agrees at 11 bases. Germline assignment: CDR1 LNHDA and CDR2 SQIVND (reference sequence). The CDR3 has 18 amino acids. V dropped 7 bases and J dropped 1; count of bases not matched to a gene: 12. This chain's CDR3 is CASNSGTGGTRSNQPQHF. Written as DNA, the CDR3 is TGTGCCAGTAATTCCGGGACAGGGGGGACTAGGAGCAATCAGCCCCAGCATTTT. The full variable domain, with the rest looked up from reference TRBV19 and TRBJ1-5, is DGGITQSPKYLFRKEGQNVTLSCEQNLNHDAMYWYRQDPGQGLRLIYYSQIVNDFQKGDIAEGYSVSREKKESFPLTVTSAQKNPTAFYLCASNSGTGGTRSNQPQHFGDGTRLSIL.

The gene calls are TRBV18 and TRBJ2-5; TRBD1 aligns across 8 bases. The CDR3 runs 15 residues. CDR1 and CDR2 from the germline V gene are KGHSH and LQKENI. Trimming took 0 bases from V and 5 from J; bases not matched to a gene: 5. CDR3 sequence (DNA): TGTGCCAGCTCACCACCCCGGGACAGGACGGAGACCCAGTACTTC. Protein: CASSPPRDRTETQYF.

This clonotype has ten or more counts. This chain connects TRBV7-2 to TRBJ1-2; D may be TRBD1 (5 bases). V was trimmed by 3 bases and J by 7 bases, leaving 9 bases between them. This CDR3 spans 12 amino acids. Germline assignment: CDR1 SGHTA and CDR2 FQGNSA. The CDR3 bases are TGTGCCAGCAGCTTTAATCAGGGTGGCTACACCTTC. This encodes CASSFNQGGYTF.

At least ten counts were recorded for this clonotype. The rearrangement links TRBV7-2 to TRBJ2-2, with a weak D call TRBD1 (6 bases). V gave up 5 bases and J gave up 5 bases, with 12 bases separating them. The CDR3 contains 14 residues. Per the germline V gene, CDR1 is SGHTA and CDR2 is FQGNSA. The CDR3 DNA is TGTGCCAGCAGCGTCAACAGGGCAACCGGGGAGCTGTTTTTT. It specifies CASSVNRATGELFF. The full variable domain, its missing parts supplied by reference TRBV7-2 and TRBJ2-2, is GAGVSQSPSNKVTEKGKDVELRCDPISGHTALYWYRQSLGQGLEFLIYFQGNSAPDKSGLPSDRFSAERTGGSVSTLTIQRTQQEDSAVYLCASSVNRATGELFFGEGSRLTVL.

This clonotype was seen ten or more times. This chain joins TRBV28 and TRBJ2-5; a possible D gene is TRBD1 (6 bases). Deletions cut 3 bases from V and 1 base from J, with 21 bases between. This CDR3 has 18 residues. Germline CDR1 is MDHEN and CDR2 is SYDVKM. CDR3: CASSLGSASGALQETQYF. As DNA, the CDR3 is TGTGCCAGCAGTTTGGGATCCGCTTCAGGGGCGCTCCAAGAGACCCAGTACTTC.

This clonotype came up many times. The chain joins TRBV7-8 to TRBJ1-1, with a tentative D call TRBD1 (6 bases). The CDR3 is 15 amino acids. Germline values: CDR1 SGHVS, CDR2 FQNEAQ. V gave up 1 base and J gave up 2 bases, with 11 bases separating them. CDR3 sequence: CASSLGRGGNTEAFF. The CDR3 nucleotides are TGTGCCAGCAGCTTAGGTCGGGGGGGCAACACTGAAGCTTTCTTT.

CDR3 protein: CASSQERGTEAFF. CDR3 coding DNA: TGCGCCAGCAGCCAAGAGCGGGGGACTGAAGCTTTCTTT. This rearrangement joins TRBV4-3 to TRBJ1-1, with TRBD1 as a possible D gene (5 bases). The V gene lost 0 bases and the J gene lost 5 bases, with 7 bases spanning the gap. CDR1 is LGHNA and CDR2 is YSLEER in the germline V gene. This CDR3 spans 13 amino acids.

The chain recombines TRBV28 with TRBJ2-5; 11 bases are shared with TRBD2. V shed 0 bases, J shed 9 bases, and the junction held 6 bases outside the gene matches. The CDR3 runs to 15 residues. In germline, CDR1 is MDHEN, CDR2 SYDVKM. The CDR3 spells CASSLWTSGAGSQYF. CDR3 coding DNA: TGTGCCAGCAGTTTATGGACTAGCGGGGCCGGGTCCCAGTACTTC.

V gene TRBV20-1 combines with J gene TRBJ2-1; D not resolved. Germline values: CDR1 DFQATT, CDR2 SNEGSKA (reference sequence). The CDR3 extends over 13 amino acids. V lost 1 base, J lost 4 bases, and 8 bases lay in between. Here the CDR3 reads CSARGGLYNEQFF. The DNA for the CDR3 is TGCAGTGCTAGAGGCGGATTATACAATGAGCAGTTCTTC.

This clonotype was observed a few times. The chain employs TRBV20-1 and TRBJ2-1, with D unclear. Deletions cut 3 bases from V and 6 bases from J, with 6 bases between. The CDR3 has 11 residues. CDR1 DFQATT and CDR2 SNEGSKA come from the germline V gene (reference sequence). CDR3 nucleotide sequence: TGCAGTGCTAGCCGACTCAATGAGCAGTTCTTC. It encodes CSASRLNEQFF.

This clonotype turned up a few times. The chain recombines TRBV20-1 with TRBJ1-4; maybe TRBD1 (6 bases). Germline V gene data show CDR1 as DFQATT and CDR2 as SNEGSKA (reference sequence). This CDR3 is 13 amino acids long. Trimming pared 5 bases from V and 5 bases from J, leaving 12 bases between. The CDR3 nucleotides are TGCAGTGCTTCAGGGGCCCCAAATGAAAAACTGTTTTTT. This translates into CSASGAPNEKLFF.

V is TRBV28 and J is TRBJ2-5; TRBD1 is a possible D gene (6 bases). The V gene's germline CDR1 is MDHEN and CDR2 SYDVKM. The CDR3 is 17 residues long. Trimming pared 3 bases from V and 4 bases from J, leaving 21 bases between. The CDR3 DNA reads as TGTGCCAGCAGTTTTTCTGGGACAACCCTAAGGCGAGAGACCCAGTACTTC. Translation gives CASSFSGTTLRRETQYF.

The chain couples TRBV12-3 or TRBV12-4 to TRBJ2-3; weak D call: TRBD2 (5 bases). The V end was cut by 8 bases, the J end by 0 bases, with 12 bases between. This CDR3 comprises 14 residues. The CDR3 here is CASAGRASTDTQYF. CDR3 in DNA: TGTGCCAGCGCCGGGCGGGCCAGCACAGATACGCAGTATTTT.

J is TRBJ1-1 and V is TRBV7-9; D possibly corresponds to TRBD1 (6 bases). Germline CDR1 SEHNR, CDR2 FQNEAQ (reference sequence). The CDR3 has 13 amino acids. Trimming left V 6 bases short and J 10 bases short, with 18 bases between. CDR3 coding DNA: TGTGCCAGCAGTATAGAGGTAGGGGGAGTAGCTTTCTTT. The encoded protein is CASSIEVGGVAFF. The full variable domain, rest sourced from reference TRBV7-9 and TRBJ1-1, is DTGVSQNPRHKITKRGQNVTFRCDPISEHNRLYWYRQTLGQGPEFLTYFQNEAQLEKSRLLSDRFSAERPKGSFSTLEIQRTEQGDSAMYLCASSIEVGGVAFFGQGTRLTVV.

This clonotype has just a few counts. The CDR3: CASRPGLAEETQYF. The CDR3 DNA sequence: TGTGCCAGCAGGCCGGGACTAGCGGAAGAGACCCAGTACTTC. This chain links TRBV7-9 with TRBJ2-5; 11 bases fit TRBD2. J was trimmed by 3 bases and V by 6 bases; bases with no gene match: 3. The germline V gene encodes CDR1 SEHNR and CDR2 FQNEAQ (reference sequence). This CDR3 has 14 residues.

The chain combines TRBV7-9 with TRBJ2-5; D unclear. Trimming pared 2 bases from V and 7 bases from J, leaving 5 bases between. The CDR3 is made up of 11 amino acids. CDR1 and CDR2 (germline): SEHNR, FQNEAQ (reference sequence). CDR3 residues: CASSLSVTQYF. The CDR3 nucleotides read TGTGCCAGCAGCTTATCAGTGACCCAGTACTTC.

On this clonotype itself: This may be a read error, as it is one base from a much larger clone. The DNA of the CDR3 is TGTGCCCGCAGCTTTGGTCTCAACGCAGCGGAGACTTTCTTT. It encodes CARSFGLNAAETFF. V is TRBV7-9 and J is TRBJ1-1, with D hard to call. This CDR3 region has 14 residues. Germline V gene data show CDR1 as SEHNR and CDR2 as FQNEAQ (reference sequence).

This clonotype was seen only a few times. V usage is TRBV7-8 and J usage is TRBJ2-2; D possibly matches TRBD1 or TRBD2 (5 bases each). V was shortened by 6 bases and J by 5 bases, with 19 bases between the two germline ends. The germline gives CDR1 SGHVS, CDR2 FQNEAQ. This CDR3 spans 16 amino acids. CDR3 sequence (DNA): TGTGCCAGCAGAAGCTCTTCCGGGACCTTGACCGGGGAGCTGTTTTTT. It yields the protein CASRSSSGTLTGELFF.

On this clonotype itself: This sequence may be a read error, since a much larger clone differs from it by one base. The rearrangement links TRBV7-2 to TRBJ2-7; D ambiguous. The CDR3 contains 12 residues. Germline loops: CDR1 SGHTA, CDR2 FQGNSA. The CDR3 reads CARSLGFYEQYF. The CDR3 DNA follows: TGTGCCAGGAGCTTGGGATTCTACGAGCAGTACTTC.

This chain connects TRBV20-1 to TRBJ2-7; the match to TRBD2 covers 7 bases. The CDR3 is 13 amino acids. Germline V CDR1 and CDR2: DFQATT, SNEGSKA (reference sequence). The V segment lost 1 base and the J segment 6 bases; nucleotides outside the gene matches: 6. The CDR3 is CSARGTSAIEQYF. The CDR3 DNA follows: TGCAGTGCTAGAGGGACTAGTGCGATCGAGCAGTACTTC.

This clonotype was observed at least ten times. The chain carries TRBV7-2 and TRBJ2-7; 10 nucleotides agree with TRBD1. The CDR3 has 14 amino acids. The germline V gene encodes CDR1 SGHTA and CDR2 FQGNSA. With V trimmed by 5 bases and J by 3 bases, 4 bases remained unmatched. In DNA form, the CDR3 reads TGTGCCAGCAGCCCGGACAGGGGGGGCTACGAGCAGTACTTC. Translation gives CASSPDRGGYEQYF. The whole variable domain, remainder taken from reference TRBV7-2 and TRBJ2-7, is GAGVSQSPSNKVTEKGKDVELRCDPISGHTALYWYRQSLGQGLEFLIYFQGNSAPDKSGLPSDRFSAERTGGSVSTLTIQRTQQEDSAVYLCASSPDRGGYEQYFGPGTRLTVT.

Ten or more counts support this clonotype. The chain uses TRBV7-2 and TRBJ2-1; 11 positions match TRBD1. The junction had 8 bases not matched to a gene; V was cut back by 5 bases and J by 8 bases. Germline assignment: CDR1 SGHTA and CDR2 FQGNSA. This CDR3 contains 15 residues. The CDR3 loop reads CASSPDRGRGHEQFF. CDR3 nucleotide sequence: TGTGCCAGCAGCCCGGACAGGGGGCGCGGCCATGAGCAGTTCTTC. Using reference TRBV7-2 and TRBJ2-1 for the parts outside the CDR3, the full variable domain is GAGVSQSPSNKVTEKGKDVELRCDPISGHTALYWYRQSLGQGLEFLIYFQGNSAPDKSGLPSDRFSAERTGGSVSTLTIQRTQQEDSAVYLCASSPDRGRGHEQFFGPGTRLTVL.

Ten or more counts support this clonotype. V is TRBV7-8 and J is TRBJ2-1, with a possible D match to TRBD2 (6 bases). This CDR3 comprises 15 residues. With 4 bases removed from V and 6 bases from J, the gap between germline ends came to 16 bases. Germline V gene sequence: CDR1 SGHVS, CDR2 FQNEAQ. CDR3 nucleotide sequence: TGTGCCAGCAGCTCCCCTGGGGAGGAAAGCAATGAGCAGTTCTTC. Translating it yields CASSSPGEESNEQFF. The full variable domain, its missing parts supplied by reference TRBV7-8 and TRBJ2-1, is GAGVSQSPRYKVAKRGQDVALRCDPISGHVSLFWYQQALGQGPEFLTYFQNEAQLDKSGLPSDRFFAERPEGSVSTLKIQRTQQEDSAVYLCASSSPGEESNEQFFGPGTRLTVL.

The V call is TRBV18, the J call TRBJ2-1; D possibly matches TRBD1 or TRBD2 (7 bases each). Germline loops: CDR1 KGHSH, CDR2 LQKENI. The CDR3 is made up of 16 amino acids. Trimming removed 0 bases at V and 7 bases at J, with 16 bases between. Here the CDR3 DNA reads TGTGCCAGCTCACCACCGGGGGGGACAGTGACGAATGAGCAGTTCTTC. Its translation: CASSPPGGTVTNEQFF.

The V call is TRBV29-1, the J call TRBJ1-2; the D is unclear. Per the germline V gene, CDR1 is SQVTM and CDR2 is ANQGSEA. V gave up 0 bases and J gave up 5 bases, with 10 bases separating them. This CDR3 contains 13 residues. The CDR3 DNA reads TGCAGCGTTGAAGATCACGTCCTTTATGGCTACACCTTC. The encoded protein is CSVEDHVLYGYTF.

V gene TRBV5-4 combines with J gene TRBJ1-4, with D possibly matching TRBD1 (5 bases). V shed 4 bases and J shed 8 bases, with 15 bases lying between them. CDR1 SGHNT and CDR2 YYREEE come from the germline V gene (reference sequence). The CDR3 is 14 amino acids. The CDR3 loop is CASSRRDRGEKLFF. The CDR3, as DNA: TGTGCCAGCAGCCGCCGGGACCGAGGAGAAAAACTGTTTTTT.

This clonotype has a handful of counts. This chain links TRBV6-6 with TRBJ1-1, with D perhaps TRBD1 (6 bases). The CDR3 length is 13 residues. V lost 10 bases and J 2 bases, leaving 14 bases between the germline ends. Germline CDR1 is MNHNY and CDR2 is SVGAGI (reference sequence). CDR3 protein: CAIGQNINTEAFF. The CDR3 DNA reads as TGTGCCATCGGACAGAACATAAACACTGAAGCTTTCTTT.

CDR3 nucleotide sequence: TGTGCCAGCCAGGTCAGCGGGGAGATCCAAGAGACCCAGTACTTC. Its translation is CASQVSGEIQETQYF. The rearrangement joins TRBV2 to TRBJ2-5; 7 bases are a match to TRBD2. Germline V gene lookup returns CDR1 SNHLY and CDR2 FYNNEI. CDR3 size: 15 residues. The junction had 10 bases not matched to a gene; V was cut back by 8 bases and J by 1 base. The full variable domain, in which reference TRBV2 and TRBJ2-5 provide the parts outside the CDR3, is EPEVTQTPSHQVTQMGQEVILRCVPISNHLYFYWYRQILGQKVEFLVSFYNNEISEKSEIFDDQFSVERPDGSNFTLKIRSTKLEDSAMYFCASQVSGEIQETQYFGPGTRLLVL.

This clonotype was seen more than once but under ten times. The V gene is TRBV11-2, the J gene TRBJ1-4; D possibly corresponds to TRBD1 (5 bases). This CDR3 contains 15 residues. The germline gives CDR1 SGHAT, CDR2 FQNNGV. The germline V and J ends were trimmed by 5 bases and 8 bases, with 18 bases remaining between them. CDR3 sequence (DNA): TGTGCCAGCAGCATGGGACTCTCAAGGATGGAAAAACTGTTTTTT. Its translation: CASSMGLSRMEKLFF.

There are a few counts of this clonotype. The chain joins TRBV19 to TRBJ2-1; 11 nucleotides match TRBD2. This CDR3 comprises 15 residues. V lost 7 bases to trimming and J lost 2 bases; unmatched junction nucleotides: 4. Germline CDR1 is LNHDA and CDR2 is SQIVND (reference sequence). CDR3 protein: CASKQTSGTYNEQFF. CDR3 nucleotides: TGTGCCAGTAAGCAGACTAGCGGGACCTACAATGAGCAGTTCTTC.

V is TRBV18 and J is TRBJ2-7, with D possibly matching TRBD2 (5 bases). This CDR3 is built from 16 residues. Trimming cost V 0 bases and J 1 base, with 13 bases left between them. The germline CDR1 and CDR2 sequences are KGHSH and LQKENI. In DNA form, the CDR3 reads TGTGCCAGCTCACCACCTGGCGGGCCAGTTTCCTACGAGCAGTACTTC. As protein: CASSPPGGPVSYEQYF.